This TCR beta chain emerged from a study of post-analysis software for immune sequencing data. The study's findings and limits: The five TRBV segments detected at higher frequency in patients than in controls included TRBV5-6, TRBV5-1 and TRBV20-1.

Incorporated into the TCR beta cDNA libraries were unique molecular identifiers, which served to reduce PCR and sequencing biases. TCRdb reprocessed the PCR reads via MiXCR and lists one record per CDR3 protein. The sample shows some 690,000 distinct CDR3 sequences, 25% to 30% of them seen only once. This CDR3 has 13 residues. The germline V gene encodes CDR1 SGHAT and CDR2 FQNNGV. The trim removed 6 bases at V and 2 bases at J, leaving 3 bases unmatched. The table lists this clonotype with a few counts. Its antigen is not identified. A read error may explain this, as a much larger clone is one base away.

Material for sequencing was blood. The clonotype was recovered from a girl aged 10-17 years with multiple sclerosis. The rearrangement joins TRBV11-2 to TRBJ2-7; 8 positions match TRBD2. The CDR3 spells CASRLADTYEQYF. The CDR3 nucleotides read TGTGCCAGCAGACTAGCGGATACCTACGAGCAGTACTTC.